The sequence of this T cell receptor beta chain was determined in a study of shared clonotypes between healthy human individuals. Study outcomes and limitations: Across subsets, estimated richness was generally greater for naive than for memory populations.

On sorted subsets, replicate PCRs used 200 to 250 ng DNA, or tens of thousands of T cell genomes. TCRdb's table, derived via immunoSEQ multiplex PCR, lists solely in-frame clones and lacks some. This table has about 2 million clones, about 95% appearing once. Positive CCR7 selection of CD45RO-negative cells yielded the naive CD8 cells, and terminally differentiated effector memory CD45RA+ cells were excluded. Looked up from germline, CDR1 is MNHNY and CDR2 is SVGAGI (reference sequence). The CDR3 sequence is 12 residues long. Trimming at V came to 5 bases and at J to 8 bases, leaving 4 bases not matched to a gene. Notes on this clone: Its antigen remains unidentified.

This TCR came from a man between 18 and 35 years old in good health. The V call is TRBV6-6, the J call TRBJ1-2; 8 positions agree with TRBD1. The sample was naive CD8+ T cells sorted from blood. The DNA of the CDR3 is TGTGCCAGCAGTCCACAGGGGGAAGGCTACACCTTC. This encodes CASSPQGEGYTF.